This is a list of T cell receptor beta chains from one sample in a study of regulatory T cells in long-lasting Graves disease. TCRdb re-derived calls from the multiplex PCR reads in MiXCR, one entry per CDR3 protein. This sample has about 660,000 distinct CDR3 sequences, with approximately 31% found just once. This specimen consisted of peripheral blood mononuclear cells (PBMCs), obtained when the disease was refractory, from a patient treated with antithyroid drugs. The source is a female donor with Graves disease. The CDR3 runs from the conserved cysteine through the conserved F or W. D genes are given only for firm matches.

TRBV5-1	TRBD1	TRBJ1-2	CASSFGRTGALMNYGYTF
TRBV25-1	-	TRBJ1-2	CASSGYRDGYTF
TRBV6-1	TRBD1	TRBJ1-2	CASSLRGRQGRNYGYTF
TRBV2	-	TRBJ1-3	CASSSNRALIGNTIYF
TRBV30	-	TRBJ1-6	CAWSVRWPYNSPLHF
TRBV13	TRBD1	TRBJ2-7	CASSIIGTGGFYEQYF
TRBV24-1	-	TRBJ1-2	CATSHTLSGGYTF
TRBV3-1	-	TRBJ1-1	CASSQDRQWVNTEAFF
TRBV5-1	TRBD1	TRBJ2-7	CASSLRGQGGGEQYF
TRBV13	-	TRBJ1-1	CASSPNRVVPEAFF
TRBV12-3/TRBV12-4	-	TRBJ1-5	CASSLGGGSEYGSNQPQHF
TRBV6-9	-	TRBJ2-1	CASSYEGFSYNEQFF
TRBV28	-	TRBJ2-1	CASSFLASYNEQFF
TRBV14	-	TRBJ2-7	CASSQDPTALHEQYF
TRBV5-1	TRBD1	TRBJ1-1	CASSLNRGLGTEAFF
TRBV29-1	TRBD1	TRBJ1-2	CSVVRAGGFYTF
TRBV11-1	-	TRBJ2-2	CASRDLPPNTGGLFF
TRBV10-3	TRBD1	TRBJ2-5	CAIRLGQGSGETQYF
TRBV12-3/TRBV12-4	-	TRBJ1-4	CASSFNEKLFF
TRBV2	TRBD1	TRBJ1-2	CASRGTGGDYGYTF
TRBV27	-	TRBJ1-1	CASSSGGGAFF
TRBV6-9	TRBD2	TRBJ2-7	CASSYAGGGSDEQYF
TRBV6-5	-	TRBJ1-5	CASSYSGRGLKQPQHF
TRBV12-3/TRBV12-4	-	TRBJ1-2	CASSSPSLHKDPPRPYTF
TRBV28	TRBD2	TRBJ2-4	CASSSTSLGTSGRKNIQYF
TRBV28	-	TRBJ2-2	CASRNTNTGELFF
TRBV19	-	TRBJ1-2	CASSPNRRGDNYGYTF
TRBV20-1	TRBD1	TRBJ2-5	CSATRGTATQETQYF
TRBV29-1	-	TRBJ2-5	CSGGAETQYF
TRBV3-1	-	TRBJ2-2	CASSPEVQAGELFF
TRBV9	TRBD2	TRBJ2-3	CASSTIAGVADTQYF
TRBV5-1	TRBD2	TRBJ2-3	CASSLGSGSPTDTQYF
TRBV5-1	TRBD2	TRBJ2-5	CASSTGGSDVSETQYF
TRBV19	TRBD1	TRBJ1-2	CASNPKAGGYGYTF
TRBV29-1	TRBD1	TRBJ1-1	CSVATGVNTEAFF
TRBV19	-	TRBJ1-4	CASSVGQVVGKLFF
TRBV9	-	TRBJ1-1	CASSVSMEGSPEAFF
TRBV12-3/TRBV12-4	-	TRBJ1-2	CASSLAPVGYGYTF
TRBV29-1	TRBD2	TRBJ2-7	CSVEASGSIDEQYF
TRBV5-1	-	TRBJ1-4	CASSLDPGTRGLFF
TRBV27	TRBD1	TRBJ1-2	CASSPGQVKYGYTF
TRBV27	-	TRBJ1-1	CASSWARAAEAFF
TRBV6-1	TRBD1	TRBJ1-2	CASRHPGQGIANYGYTF
TRBV6-2/TRBV6-3	TRBD2	TRBJ2-4	CASSEEWEGTAKNIQYF
TRBV15	-	TRBJ1-2	CATRPSGQVYGYTF
TRBV29-1	TRBD2	TRBJ2-7	CSAISGSSHEQYF
TRBV12-3/TRBV12-4	-	TRBJ2-7	CASSRGQPAGQYF
TRBV6-1	-	TRBJ2-5	CASRGRETQYF
TRBV28	-	TRBJ1-1	CASSLFGQLNTEAFF
TRBV5-4	TRBD2	TRBJ2-7	CASSRGTSGIHEQYF
TRBV12-3/TRBV12-4	-	TRBJ1-1	CASSFLNTEAFF
TRBV11-2	-	TRBJ2-1	CASSSGPSSYNEQFF
TRBV20-1	TRBD1	TRBJ2-7	CSAPGQGVHEQYF
TRBV6-1	-	TRBJ2-2	CASREEGRAGELFF